These T cell receptor beta chains were read from a single sample in a study of blood T cell repertoires in COVID-19. The assay was immunoSEQ multiplex PCR, and TCRdb's table has in-frame clones only and misses some. This sample has about 92,000 clones; 80% occur once, and the top ten carry approximately 15%. The sequencing sample was made of peripheral blood. The receptors were sampled from a woman aged 80 or over with active or convalescent COVID-19. CDR3s include the opening cysteine and the closing phenylalanine or tryptophan. Fields, in order: D gene, V gene, J gene, clone size, CDR3 protein, CDR3 DNA. D genes are given only for firm matches. Clone size appears in some rows only: once, few, many, or a class for an expanded clone.

d_call: -; v_call: TRBV6-1; j_call: TRBJ1-1; clone_size: -; cdr3_aa: CASSDGDTLNTEAFF; cdr3_nt: TGTGCCAGCAGTGATGGGGACACCCTGAACACTGAAGCTTTCTTT
d_call: -; v_call: TRBV18; j_call: TRBJ2-1; clone_size: -; cdr3_aa: CASSLLYNEQFF; cdr3_nt: TGTGCCAGCTCACTACTCTACAATGAGCAGTTCTTC
d_call: -; v_call: TRBV19; j_call: TRBJ1-1; clone_size: -; cdr3_aa: CASTILPRANTEAFF; cdr3_nt: TGTGCCAGTACCATCCTCCCGCGGGCGAACACTGAAGCTTTCTTT
d_call: -; v_call: TRBV4-1; j_call: TRBJ1-4; clone_size: -; cdr3_aa: CASSPSTRQLANEKLFF; cdr3_nt: TGCGCCAGCAGCCCAAGTACCAGACAGCTGGCTAATGAAAAACTGTTTTTT
d_call: -; v_call: TRBV5-1; j_call: TRBJ1-1; clone_size: once; cdr3_aa: CASSWYQVPNTEAFF; cdr3_nt: TGCGCCAGCAGCTGGTACCAGGTACCGAACACTGAAGCTTTCTTT
d_call: -; v_call: TRBV19; j_call: TRBJ1-4; clone_size: -; cdr3_aa: CASSIGGRNEKLFF; cdr3_nt: TGTGCCAGTAGTATCGGTGGGAGGAATGAAAAACTGTTTTTT
d_call: -; v_call: TRBV28; j_call: TRBJ1-2; clone_size: -; cdr3_aa: CASSLPWGQLANYGYTF; cdr3_nt: TGTGCCAGCAGTCTCCCTTGGGGCCAGTTAGCTAACTATGGCTACACCTTC
d_call: TRBD1; v_call: TRBV7-2; j_call: TRBJ2-2; clone_size: -; cdr3_aa: CASSLERGPPGELFF; cdr3_nt: TGTGCCAGCAGCTTAGAGAGGGGGCCCCCCGGGGAGCTGTTTTTT
d_call: -; v_call: TRBV2; j_call: TRBJ2-7; clone_size: -; cdr3_aa: CASSGISHYEQYF; cdr3_nt: TGTGCCAGTTCCGGGATCTCACACTACGAGCAGTACTTC
d_call: -; v_call: TRBV9; j_call: TRBJ2-2; clone_size: -; cdr3_aa: CASSASGELFF; cdr3_nt: TGTGCCAGCAGCGCGTCCGGGGAGCTGTTTTTT
d_call: -; v_call: TRBV7-3; j_call: TRBJ2-5; clone_size: -; cdr3_aa: CASSLSSLETQYF; cdr3_nt: TGTGCCAGCAGCTTAAGTAGCTTAGAGACCCAGTACTTC
d_call: -; v_call: TRBV5-1; j_call: TRBJ2-2; clone_size: once; cdr3_aa: CASRYTGEAGELFF; cdr3_nt: TGCGCCAGCAGATACACAGGGGAGGCCGGGGAGCTGTTTTTT
d_call: TRBD1; v_call: TRBV5-6; j_call: TRBJ1-2; clone_size: -; cdr3_aa: CASSLGGQGYGYTF; cdr3_nt: TGTGCCAGCAGCTTGGGGGGACAGGGGTATGGCTACACCTTC
d_call: -; v_call: TRBV28; j_call: TRBJ2-7; clone_size: few; cdr3_aa: CASLRRGAGEQYF; cdr3_nt: TGTGCCAGTCTTAGAAGGGGTGCGGGGGAGCAGTACTTC
d_call: TRBD2; v_call: TRBV7-9; j_call: TRBJ2-1; clone_size: -; cdr3_aa: CASSRDAGAYNEQFF; cdr3_nt: TGTGCCAGCAGCCGAGACGCGGGGGCCTACAATGAGCAGTTCTTC
d_call: TRBD1; v_call: TRBV7-2; j_call: TRBJ2-2; clone_size: few; cdr3_aa: CASSPKAGGRNTGELFF; cdr3_nt: TGTGCCAGCAGCCCAAAGGCAGGGGGCCGGAACACCGGGGAGCTGTTTTTT
d_call: -; v_call: TRBV5-4; j_call: TRBJ1-6; clone_size: -; cdr3_aa: CASSSGRLDSPLHF; cdr3_nt: TGTGCCAGCAGCAGCGGACGGTTGGATTCACCCCTCCACTTT
d_call: -; v_call: TRBV3-1/TRBV3-2; j_call: TRBJ2-3; clone_size: -; cdr3_aa: CASSLRSDTQYF; cdr3_nt: TGTGCCAGCAGCCTCCGTTCGGATACGCAGTATTTT
d_call: TRBD1; v_call: TRBV5-1; j_call: TRBJ1-6; clone_size: once; cdr3_aa: CASSSDRANSPLHF; cdr3_nt: TGCGCCAGCAGCTCAGACAGGGCTAATTCACCCCTCCACTTT
d_call: -; v_call: TRBV7-8; j_call: TRBJ2-1; clone_size: once; cdr3_aa: CASSLEVGPYNEQFF; cdr3_nt: TGTGCCAGCAGCCTGGAGGTGGGCCCCTACAATGAGCAGTTCTTC
d_call: -; v_call: TRBV7-3; j_call: TRBJ2-2; clone_size: -; cdr3_aa: CASSLNGPGDTGELFF; cdr3_nt: TGTGCCAGCAGCTTAAATGGTCCGGGGGACACCGGGGAGCTGTTTTTT
d_call: -; v_call: TRBV5-6; j_call: TRBJ1-5; clone_size: -; cdr3_aa: CASSLSGGSNNQPQHF; cdr3_nt: TGTGCCAGCAGCTTATCCGGGGGGAGTAACAATCAGCCCCAGCATTTT
d_call: -; v_call: TRBV5-6; j_call: TRBJ2-7; clone_size: -; cdr3_aa: CASSWGGVFGYEQYF; cdr3_nt: TGTGCCAGCAGTTGGGGGGGCGTATTCGGCTACGAGCAGTACTTC
d_call: -; v_call: TRBV28; j_call: TRBJ2-7; clone_size: few; cdr3_aa: CASKGSGYEQYF; cdr3_nt: TGTGCCAGCAAAGGGTCAGGGTACGAGCAGTACTTC
d_call: TRBD1; v_call: TRBV9; j_call: TRBJ1-5; clone_size: -; cdr3_aa: CASTPGTGANQPQHF; cdr3_nt: TGTGCCAGCACCCCCGGGACAGGGGCCAATCAGCCCCAGCATTTT
d_call: -; v_call: TRBV5-1; j_call: TRBJ1-2; clone_size: -; cdr3_aa: CASSGATYGYTF; cdr3_nt: TGCGCCAGCAGCGGGGCCACCTATGGCTACACCTTC
d_call: -; v_call: TRBV10-1; j_call: TRBJ1-6; clone_size: -; cdr3_aa: CASRYRDSPLHF; cdr3_nt: TGCGCCAGCAGGTACAGGGATTCACCCCTCCACTTT
d_call: -; v_call: TRBV7-6; j_call: TRBJ1-4; clone_size: -; cdr3_aa: CASSVSGNEKLFF; cdr3_nt: TGTGCCAGCAGCGTCAGCGGGAATGAAAAACTGTTTTTT
d_call: -; v_call: TRBV5-4; j_call: TRBJ1-1; clone_size: -; cdr3_aa: CASSSAGLAEAFF; cdr3_nt: TGTGCCAGCAGCTCCGCAGGGTTGGCTGAAGCTTTCTTT
d_call: -; v_call: TRBV28; j_call: TRBJ2-1; clone_size: -; cdr3_aa: CASSLWGEEGNEQFF; cdr3_nt: TGTGCCAGCAGTTTATGGGGGGAGGAGGGCAATGAGCAGTTCTTC
d_call: TRBD1; v_call: TRBV5-1; j_call: TRBJ2-7; clone_size: -; cdr3_aa: CASSLGTGSSSYEQYF; cdr3_nt: TGCGCCAGCAGCTTGGGGACAGGGTCCTCGTCCTACGAGCAGTACTTC
d_call: -; v_call: TRBV7-2; j_call: TRBJ1-2; clone_size: -; cdr3_aa: CASSSQGWNGYTF; cdr3_nt: TGTGCCAGCTCGTCACAGGGTTGGAACGGCTACACCTTC
d_call: TRBD2; v_call: TRBV7-2; j_call: TRBJ2-2; clone_size: -; cdr3_aa: CASSLALFSGGYTGELFF; cdr3_nt: TGTGCCAGCAGCTTAGCGCTGTTTAGCGGGGGGTACACCGGGGAGCTGTTTTTT
d_call: -; v_call: TRBV6-5; j_call: TRBJ2-7; clone_size: -; cdr3_aa: CASSRTRETYEQYF; cdr3_nt: TGTGCCAGCAGTCGGACGCGGGAAACCTACGAGCAGTACTTC
d_call: TRBD1; v_call: TRBV7-3; j_call: TRBJ2-2; clone_size: -; cdr3_aa: CASSLTRQGSFRTGELFF; cdr3_nt: TGTGCCAGCAGCTTAACAAGACAGGGGTCTTTTAGGACCGGGGAGCTGTTTTTT
d_call: TRBD2; v_call: TRBV14; j_call: TRBJ2-5; clone_size: -; cdr3_aa: CASSQASGKGETQYF; cdr3_nt: TGTGCCAGCAGCCAAGCTAGCGGGAAAGGGGAGACCCAGTACTTC
d_call: TRBD1; v_call: TRBV7-2; j_call: TRBJ2-7; clone_size: few; cdr3_aa: CASSGQGDVGEQYF; cdr3_nt: TGTGCCAGCAGCGGACAGGGAGACGTCGGCGAGCAGTACTTC
d_call: -; v_call: TRBV28; j_call: TRBJ2-5; clone_size: -; cdr3_aa: CASTVSEDLGETQYF; cdr3_nt: TGTGCCAGCACAGTTTCAGAAGACCTCGGGGAGACCCAGTACTTC
d_call: TRBD2; v_call: TRBV18; j_call: TRBJ2-7; clone_size: -; cdr3_aa: CASSPTSGRDEQYF; cdr3_nt: TGTGCCAGCTCGCCCACTAGCGGGAGGGACGAGCAGTACTTC
d_call: -; v_call: TRBV4-3; j_call: TRBJ2-1; clone_size: -; cdr3_aa: CASSQGRGRGEQFF; cdr3_nt: TGCGCCAGCAGCCAAGGGAGGGGGCGAGGTGAGCAGTTCTTC
d_call: TRBD1; v_call: TRBV15; j_call: TRBJ2-7; clone_size: -; cdr3_aa: CATGRDRGSYEQYF; cdr3_nt: TGTGCCACCGGAAGGGACAGGGGGTCTTACGAGCAGTACTTC
d_call: TRBD1; v_call: TRBV4-2; j_call: TRBJ2-3; clone_size: -; cdr3_aa: CASSQEFGTGRTLLTDTQYF; cdr3_nt: TGTGCCAGCAGCCAAGAGTTCGGGACAGGGCGAACCCTCCTCACAGATACGCAGTATTTT
d_call: TRBD2; v_call: TRBV5-1; j_call: TRBJ2-3; clone_size: -; cdr3_aa: CASSIGLAGVTSTDTQYF; cdr3_nt: TGCGCCAGCAGCATTGGACTAGCGGGGGTTACTAGCACAGATACGCAGTATTTT
d_call: -; v_call: TRBV28; j_call: TRBJ1-3; clone_size: -; cdr3_aa: CASERGPGNTIYF; cdr3_nt: TGTGCCAGCGAAAGGGGCCCTGGAAACACCATATATTTT
d_call: -; v_call: TRBV29-1; j_call: TRBJ1-2; clone_size: -; cdr3_aa: CSVEDTGSYGYTF; cdr3_nt: TGCAGCGTTGAAGATACAGGGAGCTATGGCTACACCTTC
d_call: -; v_call: TRBV20-1; j_call: TRBJ1-5; clone_size: -; cdr3_aa: CSASLGGNSNQPQHF; cdr3_nt: TGCAGTGCTAGTTTAGGAGGAAATAGCAATCAGCCCCAGCATTTT
d_call: TRBD1; v_call: TRBV3-1/TRBV3-2; j_call: TRBJ1-6; clone_size: few; cdr3_aa: CASRLDRGNSPLHF; cdr3_nt: TGTGCCAGCAGACTGGACAGGGGTAATTCACCCCTCCACTTT